Below are 19 T cell receptor beta chains sequenced from a single sample in a study of T cell repertoires in aging, cancer and after chemotherapy. Multiplex touch-down PCR with TRB-A/B primers amplified rearranged V-D-J TRB sequences. TCRdb called the multiplex PCR reads again in MiXCR, with one record for every CDR3 protein. The sample lists some 14,000 distinct CDR3 sequences, roughly 26% seen once, with 45% to 55% in the top ten. Peripheral blood genomic DNA, not sorted cells or RNA, was the template. The sample taken for sequencing was blood. The receptors come from a human donor in good health.

In its sample, this clonotype was seen a few times. The chain employs TRBV19 and TRBJ2-6; TRBD2 matches at 11 bases. V dropped 4 bases and J dropped 1; count of bases not matched to a gene: 6. Germline-derived CDR1 and CDR2 are LNHDA and SQIVND (reference sequence). The CDR3 length is 18 residues. The CDR3 DNA reads as TGTGCCAGTAGTAAGAAGACTAGCGGGGCGTCTGGGGCCAACGTCCTGACTTTC. Its protein product is CASSKKTSGASGANVLTF.

The chain carries TRBV18 and TRBJ1-5; D perhaps matches TRBD1 (6 bases). Trimming took 3 bases from V and 9 from J, leaving 18 bases between them. The CDR3 runs 15 residues. Germline CDR1 and CDR2: KGHSH and LQKENI. CDR3 sequence (DNA): TGTGCCAGCTCACCCCAGGGTCGGGGGCAAGGGCCCCAGCATTTT. Protein sequence: CASSPQGRGQGPQHF.

The chain employs TRBV4-1 and TRBJ2-3, with 7 bases lining up with TRBD1. Per germline, CDR1 MGHRA and CDR2 YSYEKL. The CDR3 runs 15 residues. The ends lost 5 bases at V and 1 base at J; junction bases unmatched: 6. The CDR3 DNA reads as TGCGCCAGCAGCTCCGAGGACAGGCGCACAGATACGCAGTATTTT. Its translation: CASSSEDRRTDTQYF.

The chain couples TRBV28 to TRBJ1-1; possible D gene TRBD1, 5 bases. This CDR3 has 15 amino acids. V was trimmed by 4 bases and J by 5 bases, leaving 17 bases between them. CDR1 and CDR2 from the germline V gene are MDHEN and SYDVKM. CDR3: CASSSPRGGGTEAFF. CDR3 in DNA: TGTGCCAGCAGTTCCCCCCGGGGCGGGGGGACTGAAGCTTTCTTT.

Only a few counts were recorded for this clonotype. The rearrangement uses TRBV20-1 and TRBJ2-7; no clear D gene. Germline CDR1 reads DFQATT; CDR2 reads SNEGSKA (reference sequence). This CDR3 is built from 14 residues. V was trimmed by 4 bases and J by 3 bases, leaving 16 bases between them. The CDR3 coding sequence is TGCAGTGCTAACCCTCCCTACTCCTACTACGAGCAGTACTTC. It codes for CSANPPYSYYEQYF.

This chain uses TRBV19 with TRBJ2-3; D unclear. This CDR3 is 14 amino acids long. CDR1 and CDR2 from the germline V gene are LNHDA and SQIVND (reference sequence). With 11 bases removed from V and 0 bases from J, the gap between germline ends came to 15 bases. CDR3 DNA: TGTGCCGCCTCCGGAGATAAGAGCACAGATACGCAGTATTTT. Translated, it gives CAASGDKSTDTQYF.

This clonotype was counted only a few times. V gene TRBV28 combines with J gene TRBJ1-5, with 7 positions matching TRBD1. Trimming removed 4 bases from V and 4 bases from J; junction bases left unmatched: 4. This CDR3 has 14 residues. In germline, CDR1 is MDHEN, CDR2 SYDVKM. CDR3: CASSSGGTNQPQHF. CDR3 in DNA: TGTGCCAGCAGTTCAGGGGGAACTAATCAGCCCCAGCATTTT.

The genes are TRBV19 and TRBJ2-7, with D tentatively TRBD1 (5 bases). CDR3 length: 13 residues. Germline CDR1 and CDR2: LNHDA and SQIVND (reference sequence). V was trimmed by 1 base and J by 1 base, leaving 5 bases between them. CDR3 DNA sequence: TGTGCCAGTAGTATAGGACAGTCCTACGAGCAGTACTTC. Translated, it gives CASSIGQSYEQYF.

This clonotype was seen a handful of times. The V gene is TRBV6-5, the J gene TRBJ2-3; the D gene could be TRBD1 or TRBD2 (6 bases each). Trimming removed 2 bases from V and 2 bases from J, with 11 bases in between. Germline V gives CDR1 MNHEY, CDR2 SVGAGI. This CDR3 spans 15 amino acids. CDR3 DNA: TGTGCCAGCAGTTACCCGGGGGCGGTCACAGATACGCAGTATTTT. This translates into CASSYPGAVTDTQYF.

In its sample, this clonotype was seen many times. The chain combines TRBV19 with TRBJ1-3, with D perhaps TRBD1 (5 bases). This CDR3 is built from 16 residues. V was clipped by 5 bases and J by 0 bases, with 14 bases between them. Germline V lookup: CDR1 LNHDA, CDR2 SQIVND (reference sequence). CDR3 region: CASSRYRTSSGNTIYF. The CDR3 coding sequence is TGTGCCAGTAGTCGATACCGGACAAGCTCTGGAAACACCATATATTTT.

This clonotype showed up just a few times. The DNA for the CDR3 is TGTGCCAGCAGTGAACCACGGGTGACTAAAAACATTCAGTACTTC. Encoded protein: CASSEPRVTKNIQYF. V and J are TRBV6-1 and TRBJ2-4; no firm D call. Germline CDR1 MNHNS, CDR2 SASEGT. The CDR3 spans 15 residues. The V end lost 2 bases, the J end lost 4 bases, and 12 bases lay between the germline ends.

The J gene is TRBJ1-2, the V gene TRBV6-5; a possible D gene is TRBD1 (5 bases). Trimming pared 7 bases from V and 3 bases from J, leaving 18 bases between. Germline V lookup: CDR1 MNHEY, CDR2 SVGAGI. The CDR3 covers 15 residues. Here the CDR3 reads CASNRGTGAHYGYTF. For the CDR3, the DNA is TGTGCCAGCAATAGGGGAACAGGAGCCCACTATGGCTACACCTTC.

The chain joins TRBV6-5 to TRBJ1-2, with a weak D call TRBD1 (5 bases). Germline CDR1 reads MNHEY; CDR2 reads SVGAGI. This CDR3 contains 16 residues. V lost 6 bases, J lost 4 bases, and 21 bases lay in between. The CDR3 loop reads CASSVGAVDPTYGYTF. The CDR3 DNA reads as TGTGCCAGCAGCGTAGGGGCGGTTGATCCCACCTATGGCTACACCTTC.

The rearrangement joins TRBV5-1 to TRBJ1-4, with no clear D. The V gene lost 0 bases and the J gene lost 0 bases, with 12 bases spanning the gap. Germline assignment: CDR1 SGHRS and CDR2 YFSETQ. The CDR3 covers 17 residues. The CDR3 loop reads CASSLAPMDATNEKLFF. As DNA, the CDR3 is TGCGCCAGCAGCTTGGCCCCTATGGATGCAACTAATGAAAAACTGTTTTTT.

This clonotype was recorded a few times. The chain has TRBV7-9 and TRBJ2-2; 8 bases are shared with TRBD1. CDR3 length: 16 amino acids. Trimming removed 2 bases from V and 2 bases from J; junction bases left unmatched: 4. Germline CDR1 and CDR2: SEHNR and FQNEAQ (reference sequence). The CDR3 protein is CASSLWTGRNTGELFF. The CDR3 coding sequence is TGTGCCAGCAGCTTATGGACAGGGCGAAACACCGGGGAGCTGTTTTTT.

This clonotype was seen just once. V gene TRBV6-5 combines with J gene TRBJ1-1; the D gene is possibly TRBD1 (5 bases). Germline lookup yields CDR1 MNHEY and CDR2 SVGAGI. The germline V and J ends were trimmed by 5 bases and 3 bases, with 19 bases remaining between them. CDR3 length equals 16 residues. Written as DNA, the CDR3 is TGTGCCAGCAGTAAGACAGACCTGGGACCCTACACTGAAGCTTTCTTT. It yields the protein CASSKTDLGPYTEAFF.

The chain employs TRBV6-1 and TRBJ2-3; D remains unclear. Deletions cut 6 bases from V and 0 bases from J, with 7 bases between. The CDR3 length is 13 residues. Germline lookup yields CDR1 MNHNS and CDR2 SASEGT. The CDR3 spells CASRPASTDTQYF. CDR3 DNA sequence: TGTGCCAGCAGGCCAGCAAGCACAGATACGCAGTATTTT.

Concerning this clonotype: Germline is not matched at one junction end, which may reflect a read error. The V call is TRBV4-3, the J call TRBJ2-5, with 9 bases lining up with TRBD2. The length of the CDR3 is 15 residues. Germline loops: CDR1 LGHNA, CDR2 YSLEER. CDR3 sequence: CASSQVGAGGETQYF. The DNA for the CDR3 is TGTGCCAGCAGCCAAGTTGGAGCGGGGGGAGAGACCCAGTACTTC.

This sequence joins TRBV12-3 or TRBV12-4 and TRBJ2-5; 8 bases are shared with TRBD1. V was pared by 9 bases and J by 5 bases, with 14 bases of the junction left unmatched. This CDR3 contains 15 residues. The CDR3 sequence is CASSPHQGARETQYF. CDR3 nucleotides: TGTGCCAGTTCACCCCACCAGGGGGCGAGGGAGACCCAGTACTTC.